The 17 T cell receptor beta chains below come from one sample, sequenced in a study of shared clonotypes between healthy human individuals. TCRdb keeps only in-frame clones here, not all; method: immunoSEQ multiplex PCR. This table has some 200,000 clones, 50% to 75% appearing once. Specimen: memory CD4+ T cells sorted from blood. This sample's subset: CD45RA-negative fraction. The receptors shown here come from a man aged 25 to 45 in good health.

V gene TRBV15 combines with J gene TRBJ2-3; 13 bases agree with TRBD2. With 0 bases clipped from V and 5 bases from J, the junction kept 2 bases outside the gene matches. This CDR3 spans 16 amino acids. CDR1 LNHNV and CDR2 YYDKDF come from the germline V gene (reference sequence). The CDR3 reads CATSRERLAGGDTQYF. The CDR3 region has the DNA TGTGCCACCAGCAGAGAACGACTAGCGGGAGGAGATACGCAGTATTTT.

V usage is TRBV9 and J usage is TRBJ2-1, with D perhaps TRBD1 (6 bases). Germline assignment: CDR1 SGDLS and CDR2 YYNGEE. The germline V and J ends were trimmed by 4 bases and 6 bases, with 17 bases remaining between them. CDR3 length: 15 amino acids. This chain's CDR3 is CASSFGTLGANEQFF. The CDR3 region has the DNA TGTGCCAGCAGCTTCGGGACCTTGGGGGCCAATGAGCAGTTCTTC.

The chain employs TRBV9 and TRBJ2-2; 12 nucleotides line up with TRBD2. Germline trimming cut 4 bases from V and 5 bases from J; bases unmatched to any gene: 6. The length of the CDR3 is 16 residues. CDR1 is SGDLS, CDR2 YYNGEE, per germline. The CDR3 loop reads CASSPRTSGDTGELFF. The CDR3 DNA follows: TGTGCCAGCAGCCCCCGGACTAGCGGGGATACCGGGGAGCTGTTTTTT.

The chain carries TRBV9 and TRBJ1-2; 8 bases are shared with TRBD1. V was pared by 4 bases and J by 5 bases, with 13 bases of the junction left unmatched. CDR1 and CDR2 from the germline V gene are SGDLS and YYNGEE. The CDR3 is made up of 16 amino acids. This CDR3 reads CASSPDQTTGVYGYTF. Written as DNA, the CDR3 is TGTGCCAGCAGCCCCGATCAAACGACAGGGGTATATGGCTACACCTTC.

The DNA for the CDR3 is TGTGCCAGCAGTCAAAGCGGCCGTGAGACCCAGTACTTC. Protein product: CASSQSGRETQYF. This rearrangement joins TRBV7-3 to TRBJ2-5, with D perhaps matching TRBD2 (5 bases). V lost 6 bases, J lost 5 bases, and 13 bases lay in between. This CDR3 has 13 amino acids. In germline, CDR1 is SGHTA, CDR2 FQGTGA.

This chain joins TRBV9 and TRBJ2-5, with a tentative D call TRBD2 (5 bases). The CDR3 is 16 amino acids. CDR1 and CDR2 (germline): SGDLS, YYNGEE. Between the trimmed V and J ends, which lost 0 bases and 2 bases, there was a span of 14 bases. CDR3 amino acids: CASSVDPLLVQETQYF. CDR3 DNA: TGTGCCAGCAGCGTAGACCCGCTACTAGTACAAGAGACCCAGTACTTC.

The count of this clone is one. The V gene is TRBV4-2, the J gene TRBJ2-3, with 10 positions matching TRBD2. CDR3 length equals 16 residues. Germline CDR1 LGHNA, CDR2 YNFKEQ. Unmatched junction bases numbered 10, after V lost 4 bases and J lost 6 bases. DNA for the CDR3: TGTGCCAGCAGCCCTCTAGCGGGAGTGGCAGGGGATACGCAGTATTTT. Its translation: CASSPLAGVAGDTQYF.

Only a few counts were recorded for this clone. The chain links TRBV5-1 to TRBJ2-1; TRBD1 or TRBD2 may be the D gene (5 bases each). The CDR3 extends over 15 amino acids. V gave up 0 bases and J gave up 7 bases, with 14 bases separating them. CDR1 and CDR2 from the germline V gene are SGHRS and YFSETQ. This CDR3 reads CASSLGGRGVNEQFF. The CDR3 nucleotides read TGCGCCAGCAGCTTGGGGGGACGGGGAGTGAATGAGCAGTTCTTC.

This CDR3 reads CASSPSRQRLDNEQFF. The CDR3 DNA reads as TGTGCCAGCAGCCCTTCCCGACAAAGGCTGGACAATGAGCAGTTCTTC. This chain connects TRBV13 to TRBJ2-1; no clear D gene. V was pared by 5 bases and J by 5 bases, with 19 bases between. CDR3 length equals 16 residues. Germline V gene sequence: CDR1 PRHDT, CDR2 FYEKMQ (reference sequence).

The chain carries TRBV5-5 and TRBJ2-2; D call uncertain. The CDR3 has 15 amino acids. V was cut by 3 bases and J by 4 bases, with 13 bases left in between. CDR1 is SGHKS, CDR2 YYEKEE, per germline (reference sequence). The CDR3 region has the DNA TGTGCCAGCAGCTCCACCCGGATACGCACCGGGGAGCTGTTTTTT. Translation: CASSSTRIRTGELFF.

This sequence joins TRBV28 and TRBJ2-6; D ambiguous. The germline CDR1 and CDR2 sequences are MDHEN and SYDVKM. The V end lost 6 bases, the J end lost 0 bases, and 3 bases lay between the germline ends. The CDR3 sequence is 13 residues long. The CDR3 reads CASSYSGANVLTF. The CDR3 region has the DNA TGTGCCAGCAGCTACTCTGGGGCCAACGTCCTGACTTTC.

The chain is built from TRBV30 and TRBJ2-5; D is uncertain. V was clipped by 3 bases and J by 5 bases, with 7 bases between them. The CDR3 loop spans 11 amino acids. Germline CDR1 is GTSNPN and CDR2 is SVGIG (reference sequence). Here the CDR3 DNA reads TGTGCCTGGAGCGATGGGGAGACCCAGTACTTC. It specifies CAWSDGETQYF.

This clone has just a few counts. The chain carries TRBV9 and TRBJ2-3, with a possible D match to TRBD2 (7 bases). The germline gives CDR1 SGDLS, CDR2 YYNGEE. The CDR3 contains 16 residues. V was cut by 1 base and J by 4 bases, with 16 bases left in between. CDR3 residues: CASSVKGGGGPDTQYF. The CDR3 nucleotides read TGTGCCAGCAGCGTAAAAGGTGGCGGGGGCCCAGATACGCAGTATTTT.

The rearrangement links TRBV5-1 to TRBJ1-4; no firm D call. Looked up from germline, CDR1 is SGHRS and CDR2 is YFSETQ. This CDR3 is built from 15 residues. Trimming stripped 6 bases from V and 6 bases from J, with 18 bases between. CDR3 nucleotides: TGCGCCAGCACCCCGGGAGCGGCAGGATATGAAAAACTGTTTTTT. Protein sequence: CASTPGAAGYEKLFF.

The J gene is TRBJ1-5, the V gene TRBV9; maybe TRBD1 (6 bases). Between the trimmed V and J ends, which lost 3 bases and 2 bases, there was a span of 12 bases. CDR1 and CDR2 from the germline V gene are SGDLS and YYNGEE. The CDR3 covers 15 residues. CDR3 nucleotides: TGTGCCAGCAGCGCGACAGGAGCAGGCAATCAGCCCCAGCATTTT. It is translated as CASSATGAGNQPQHF.

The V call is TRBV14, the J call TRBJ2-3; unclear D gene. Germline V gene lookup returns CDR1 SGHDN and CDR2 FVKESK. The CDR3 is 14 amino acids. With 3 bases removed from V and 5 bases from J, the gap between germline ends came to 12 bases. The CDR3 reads CASSHTLNRDTQYF. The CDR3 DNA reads TGTGCCAGCAGCCATACCCTAAATAGAGATACGCAGTATTTT.

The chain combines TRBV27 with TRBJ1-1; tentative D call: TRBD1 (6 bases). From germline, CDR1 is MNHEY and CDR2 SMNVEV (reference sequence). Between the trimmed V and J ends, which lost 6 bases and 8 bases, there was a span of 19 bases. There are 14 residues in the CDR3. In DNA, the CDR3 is TGTGCCAGCAGGTCCCGCTCGGGGGCTAGAGAAGCTTTCTTT. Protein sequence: CASRSRSGAREAFF.